The 30 T cell receptor beta chains given below trace back to one sample, sequenced in a study of shared clonotypes between healthy human individuals. Terminally differentiated effector memory CD45RA+ cells were excluded from the naive CD8 cells, which were CD45RO-negative and positively selected for CCR7. TCRdb keeps only in-frame clones here, not all; method: immunoSEQ multiplex PCR. The table shows about 1,900,000 clones, with roughly 95% occurring only once. The material sequenced was naive CD8+ T cells sorted from blood. The receptors originated from a man between 18 and 35 years old in good health.

This clone has more than one count but fewer than ten. The chain couples TRBV10-1 to TRBJ2-1; perhaps D is TRBD1 or TRBD2 (5 bases each). The ends were cut back, 2 bases at V and 7 bases at J, with 6 bases in the middle. There are 12 residues in the CDR3. CDR1 WNHNN and CDR2 SYGVQD come from the germline V gene (reference sequence). The CDR3, as DNA: TGCGCCAGCAGTGAGGAGGGGAATGAGCAGTTCTTC. It translates to CASSEEGNEQFF.

A single count supports this clone. The chain is built from TRBV5-1 and TRBJ2-7; 7 nucleotides line up with TRBD1. The CDR3 is 14 amino acids. J gave up 3 bases and V 0 bases, and 3 bases lay outside the gene matches. Germline assignment: CDR1 SGHRS and CDR2 YFSETQ. CDR3 in amino acids: CASSLVGTDYEQYF. In DNA form, the CDR3 reads TGCGCCAGCAGCTTGGTAGGGACAGACTACGAGCAGTACTTC.

The chain joins TRBV4-1 to TRBJ2-2; no definite D call. This CDR3 is built from 14 residues. CDR1 MGHRA and CDR2 YSYEKL come from the germline V gene. V was cut by 0 bases and J by 4 bases, with 6 bases left in between. CDR3 DNA sequence: TGCGCCAGCAGCCAAGATAAGCCCACCGGGGAGCTGTTTTTT. Its protein product is CASSQDKPTGELFF.

CDR3 bases: TGCGCCAGCAGCTTGGGGACAGGGTATGGCTACACCTTC. Amino acid sequence: CASSLGTGYGYTF. This rearrangement joins TRBV5-1 to TRBJ1-2, with 8 bases fitting TRBD1. The CDR3 consists of 13 residues. Germline-derived CDR1 and CDR2 are SGHRS and YFSETQ. The V and J ends lost 0 bases and 5 bases, in that order; junction bases with no gene match: 0.

Details on this clone: Other nucleotide sequences in the sample specify the same CDR3. The CDR3 bases are TGTGCCAGCAGTCCCGGACTAGCGGAAGAGACCCAGTACTTC. It encodes CASSPGLAEETQYF. This chain joins TRBV28 and TRBJ2-5, with 10 bases aligning to TRBD2. V gave up 5 bases and J gave up 3 bases; unmatched junction bases: 3. Germline CDR1 and CDR2: MDHEN and SYDVKM. The CDR3 has 14 residues.

This chain uses TRBV6-1 with TRBJ2-7, with TRBD1 matching 11 bases. The CDR3 length is 15 residues. V was pared by 4 bases and J by 2 bases, with 4 bases of the junction left unmatched. Germline CDR1 MNHNS, CDR2 SASEGT. DNA for the CDR3: TGTGCCAGCAGTGGACGGACAGGGGGCCCCTACGAGCAGTACTTC. Its translation is CASSGRTGGPYEQYF.

Remarks on this clone: Other DNA sequences in the sample encode the same CDR3. The chain recombines TRBV5-6 with TRBJ2-3, with unresolved D. The CDR3 is 16 residues long. Germline loops: CDR1 SGHDT, CDR2 YYEEEE. V was trimmed by 0 bases and J by 1 base, leaving 12 bases between them. The CDR3, as DNA: TGTGCCAGCAGCTTGGCCCCCGGGTGGGGCACAGATACGCAGTATTTT. This translates into CASSLAPGWGTDTQYF.

The rearrangement links TRBV6-5 to TRBJ1-1, with a weak D call TRBD1 (6 bases). This CDR3 is built from 15 residues. V shed 4 bases and J shed 1 base, with 13 bases lying between them. Germline V CDR1 and CDR2: MNHEY, SVGAGI. The CDR3 loop reads CASSSAIGGNTEAFF. The CDR3 DNA reads TGTGCCAGCAGTTCCGCTATAGGGGGGAACACTGAAGCTTTCTTT.

The rearrangement joins TRBV5-5 to TRBJ2-1; perhaps TRBD2 as D (5 bases). This CDR3 region has 15 residues. CDR1 and CDR2 from the germline V gene are SGHKS and YYEKEE (reference sequence). Trimming cost V 4 bases and J 8 bases, with 19 bases left between them. Here the CDR3 reads CASSPVLVNIDEQFF. The CDR3 bases are TGTGCCAGCAGCCCCGTACTAGTAAATATTGATGAGCAGTTCTTC. Looking up the rest from reference TRBV5-5 and TRBJ2-1 gives the full variable domain: DAGVTQSPTHLIKTRGQQVTLRCSPISGHKSVSWYQQVLGQGPQFIFQYYEKEERGRGNFPDRFSARQFPNYSSELNVNALLLGDSALYLCASSPVLVNIDEQFFGPGTRLTVL.

This chain links TRBV14 with TRBJ2-7, with D possibly being TRBD1 or TRBD2 (6 bases each). Trimming took off 4 bases at V and 5 bases at J, with 15 bases between the two ends. Germline CDR1 reads SGHDN; CDR2 reads FVKESK. This CDR3 has 14 residues. CDR3 in DNA: TGTGCCAGCAGCCCGGGGGCAGGACGCGACGAGCAGTACTTC. Translated: CASSPGAGRDEQYF.

V and J are TRBV14 and TRBJ2-7; D is perhaps TRBD2 (6 bases). Trimming stripped 3 bases from V and 5 bases from J, with 17 bases between. This CDR3 comprises 15 residues. Germline V gene sequence: CDR1 SGHDN, CDR2 FVKESK. As DNA, the CDR3 is TGTGCCAGCAGCCAGGATTGGGTACTAGCCAACGAGCAGTACTTC. It yields the protein CASSQDWVLANEQYF.

This chain connects TRBV4-3 to TRBJ2-1; D not resolved. V was shortened by 2 bases and J by 0 bases, with 8 bases between the two germline ends. The CDR3 runs to 15 residues. The V gene's germline CDR1 is LGHNA and CDR2 YSLEER. CDR3 sequence: CASSQTTDSYNEQFF. As DNA, the CDR3 is TGCGCCAGCAGCCAAACGACCGACTCCTACAATGAGCAGTTCTTC.

V gene TRBV5-4 combines with J gene TRBJ2-5; D unclear. The germline gives CDR1 SGHNT, CDR2 YYREEE (reference sequence). The V end lost 2 bases, the J end lost 5 bases, and 16 bases lay between the germline ends. The CDR3 consists of 15 residues. Here the CDR3 DNA reads TGTGCCAGCAGCTTACGACTCTCCCCAGTCGAGACCCAGTACTTC. Its protein product is CASSLRLSPVETQYF.

This clone was picked up one time. The J gene is TRBJ2-3, the V gene TRBV2; the match to TRBD1 covers 7 bases. V lost 4 bases and J lost 3; bases outside the gene matches: 7. The CDR3 has 15 residues. Germline CDR1 and CDR2: SNHLY and FYNNEI. The CDR3 loop is CASSVGQGETDTQYF. The CDR3 nucleotides are TGTGCCAGCAGTGTGGGGCAGGGGGAGACAGATACGCAGTATTTT.

This chain joins TRBV4-1 and TRBJ1-4, with D perhaps TRBD1 (6 bases). This CDR3 is built from 15 residues. The germline gives CDR1 MGHRA, CDR2 YSYEKL. V gave up 2 bases and J gave up 7 bases, with 14 bases separating them. CDR3 region: CASSQTSLGGEKLFF. DNA for the CDR3: TGCGCCAGCAGCCAAACCAGCCTAGGGGGTGAAAAACTGTTTTTT.

The chain joins TRBV28 to TRBJ2-5, with D perhaps TRBD2 (5 bases). CDR1 MDHEN and CDR2 SYDVKM come from the germline V gene. Trimming removed 4 bases at V and 5 bases at J, with 26 bases between. The CDR3 loop spans 18 amino acids. The CDR3 here is CASSSWAEAVVVDETQYF. Here the CDR3 DNA reads TGTGCCAGCAGTTCCTGGGCGGAGGCGGTAGTAGTCGACGAGACCCAGTACTTC.

The chain carries TRBV5-5 and TRBJ2-7; D is tentatively TRBD1 or TRBD2 (5 bases each). The CDR3 has 14 residues. Germline assignment: CDR1 SGHKS and CDR2 YYEKEE (reference sequence). V lost 6 bases to trimming and J lost 7 bases, with 20 bases between them. CDR3 residues: CASTPDRGVWEQYF. The CDR3 bases are TGTGCCAGCACCCCTGACCGGGGCGTTTGGGAGCAGTACTTC.

The chain joins TRBV10-2 to TRBJ2-1; tentative D call: TRBD2 (6 bases). Trimming cost V 7 bases and J 5 bases, with 21 bases left between them. Germline CDR1 and CDR2: WSHSY and SAAADI. This CDR3 contains 16 residues. CDR3 bases: TGCGCCAGCACCGAGCCCCCAGCGGGTATAAACAATGAGCAGTTCTTC. The encoded protein is CASTEPPAGINNEQFF.

The V gene is TRBV5-1, the J gene TRBJ2-7; 8 bases are shared with TRBD1. V lost 5 bases to trimming and J lost 5 bases; unmatched junction nucleotides: 6. This CDR3 has 13 residues. CDR1 and CDR2 from the germline V gene are SGHRS and YFSETQ. As DNA, the CDR3 is TGCGCCAGCAGTAGGACAGGGAATAACGAGCAGTACTTC. Encoded protein: CASSRTGNNEQYF.

The chain links TRBV6-5 to TRBJ2-7; 10 positions agree with TRBD2. The CDR3 runs to 15 residues. Germline-derived CDR1 and CDR2 are MNHEY and SVGAGI. After removal of 7 bases from V and 3 bases from J, the junction contained 9 bases not matched to a gene. The CDR3 coding sequence is TGTGCCAGCAAACCCCCAGCGGGAGGGTACTACGAGCAGTACTTC. Its protein is CASKPPAGGYYEQYF.

This sequence joins TRBV7-9 and TRBJ2-1, with TRBD2 matching over 12 bases. CDR1 and CDR2 from the germline V gene are SEHNR and FQNEAQ (reference sequence). V shed 5 bases and J 10 bases; nucleotides not matched to a gene: 12. This CDR3 comprises 16 residues. This CDR3 reads CASSHGRTSGTLEQFF. The CDR3 nucleotides are TGTGCCAGCAGCCATGGCCGGACTAGCGGGACCTTGGAGCAGTTCTTC.

The V call is TRBV13, the J call TRBJ2-3, with D maybe TRBD1 (5 bases). Deletions cut 3 bases from V and 6 bases from J, with 7 bases between. The CDR3 extends over 12 amino acids. Germline V gives CDR1 PRHDT, CDR2 FYEKMQ (reference sequence). CDR3 nucleotides: TGTGCCAGCAGCTTCACAGGCGATACGCAGTATTTT. The encoded protein is CASSFTGDTQYF.

The gene calls are TRBV7-9 and TRBJ2-7, with 7 bases aligning to TRBD1. CDR3 size: 14 residues. Germline V gene data show CDR1 as SEHNR and CDR2 as FQNEAQ (reference sequence). The V segment lost 6 bases and the J segment 0 bases; nucleotides outside the gene matches: 5. CDR3 nucleotides: TGTGCCAGCAGTCAGGGGGACAGCTCCTACGAGCAGTACTTC. Translating it yields CASSQGDSSYEQYF.

The V gene is TRBV5-1, the J gene TRBJ1-2; no reliable D call. CDR3 length equals 16 residues. Germline-derived CDR1 and CDR2 are SGHRS and YFSETQ. V was trimmed by 2 bases and J by 1 base, leaving 15 bases between them. The CDR3 sequence: CASSLSPIGSNYGYTF. The CDR3 DNA reads as TGCGCCAGCAGCTTAAGTCCGATAGGAAGTAACTATGGCTACACCTTC.

The chain joins TRBV7-9 to TRBJ2-3; D is possibly TRBD2 (5 bases). Trimming took off 5 bases at V and 0 bases at J, with 12 bases between the two ends. Germline CDR1 reads SEHNR; CDR2 reads FQNEAQ (reference sequence). The CDR3 has 15 amino acids. The CDR3 loop is CASSPTRSSTDTQYF. CDR3 DNA: TGTGCCAGCAGCCCAACTAGATCTAGCACAGATACGCAGTATTTT.

Of note for this clone: This sample includes further DNA sequences coding for the same CDR3. CDR3 residues: CASSADSSSYEQYF. The CDR3 DNA follows: TGTGCCAGCAGCGCGGACAGTAGCTCCTACGAGCAGTACTTC. The chain links TRBV9 to TRBJ2-7; D possibly corresponds to TRBD1 (6 bases). CDR1 is SGDLS, CDR2 YYNGEE, per germline. The CDR3 is 14 residues long. V lost 3 bases, J lost 0 bases, and 10 bases lay in between. Full variable domain (missing parts from reference TRBV9 and TRBJ2-7): DSGVTQTPKHLITATGQRVTLRCSPRSGDLSVYWYQQSLDQGLQFLIQYYNGEERAKGNILERFSAQQFPDLHSELNLSSLELGDSALYFCASSADSSSYEQYFGPGTRLTVT.

This clone has more than one count but fewer than ten. The chain uses TRBV10-1 and TRBJ2-1, with TRBD2 matching 10 bases. There are 16 residues in the CDR3. Germline CDR1 and CDR2: WNHNN and SYGVQD (reference sequence). Losses at the gene ends were 1 base for V and 4 bases for J; bases not matched to a gene: 4. The CDR3 sequence: CASSEFLAGAYNEQFF. The CDR3 DNA sequence: TGCGCCAGCAGTGAGTTTCTAGCGGGGGCTTACAATGAGCAGTTCTTC.

The V and J genes are TRBV9 and TRBJ2-2; D might be TRBD1 or TRBD2, each matching 5 bases. V dropped 7 bases and J dropped 0 bases, with 7 bases sitting between them. The CDR3 contains 13 residues. Germline loops: CDR1 SGDLS, CDR2 YYNGEE. The CDR3 loop reads CASGTSNTGELFF. As DNA, the CDR3 is TGTGCCAGCGGGACGTCGAACACCGGGGAGCTGTTTTTT.

The genes are TRBV27 and TRBJ2-2; 7 bases match TRBD2. The V gene end was trimmed by 11 bases and the J gene end by 2 bases; junction bases not matched to a gene: 8. CDR1 MNHEY and CDR2 SMNVEV come from the germline V gene (reference sequence). CDR3 size: 14 residues. The CDR3 protein is CASQAGFNTGELFF. DNA of the CDR3: TGTGCCTCCCAAGCGGGGTTCAACACCGGGGAGCTGTTTTTT.

V and J are TRBV27 and TRBJ2-1; D call uncertain. With 5 bases removed from V and 10 bases from J, the gap between germline ends came to 15 bases. The CDR3 consists of 13 residues. Germline V CDR1 and CDR2: MNHEY, SMNVEV (reference sequence). This chain's CDR3 is CASSLAGRQEQFF. CDR3 nucleotide sequence: TGTGCCAGCAGTCTTGCCGGACGCCAGGAGCAGTTCTTC.